The present TCR beta chain was sequenced within a study of CD8+CD57+ T cells in acquired aplastic anemia. Study as a whole: When averaged, DNA from sorted CD4+ and CD8+ cells came to 2.5 to 3.5 ug. Healthy CD8+ samples averaged about 10 million reads.

The CDR3 loop spans 15 amino acids. The V gene's germline CDR1 is DFQATT and CDR2 SNEGSKA (reference sequence). Losses at the gene ends were 0 bases for V and 6 bases for J; bases not matched to a gene: 10. Study-level points and caveats: Sharing between patients and controls was observed for twenty-nine CD8+ CDR3 sequences.

Template material for TCR beta VDJ and CDR3 profiling consisted of genomic DNA. Each CDR3 protein is one row after TCRdb ran MiXCR on the reads. The sample shows approximately 200,000 distinct CDR3 sequences, 60% to 65% of them seen only once. Details on this clonotype: Its antigen remains unknown.

The gene calls are TRBV20-1 and TRBJ2-7; the match to TRBD1 covers 8 bases. The specimen sequenced was sorted CD4+, CD8+, or CD8+CD57+ T cells (not recorded which) from PBMCs. This sequence was found in a human donor in good health. The CDR3 loop is CSARDRGQGKSEQYF. The CDR3 DNA is TGCAGTGCTAGAGATAGAGGACAGGGAAAGAGCGAGCAGTACTTC.